One TCR beta chain is described in this entry. No antigen is known for it. No clone much larger than this one lies a single base away; base qualities are absent. The data were obtained in a study of blood T cell repertoires in COVID-19 (dated by TCRdb to between 2020 and 2021). General notes on the study: The collaborator samples originated in the United States, Italy and Spain and spanned the acute and convalescent phases of COVID-19. Sample metadata almost always included a de-identified subject ID, COVID-19 status, age in years and sex. The dataset comprised deeply sampled blood TCRbeta repertoires from subjects exposed to, actively infected with, or recovered from COVID-19. A freely available public database, intended as a resource for researchers studying the immune response to SARS-CoV-2, is where the repertoires were released. Where HLA class I and class II types were available, the types were taken from metadata supplied by the sample provider, not from assay-based typing. Samples came from the ongoing ImmuneRACE study (first 160 participants) plus 1,254 subjects from 6 global collaborators. The prospective study material was composed of cDNA or gDNA derived from T cells, B-cell-depleted T cells, or PBMCs.

Points the paper makes about the study in general: Clinical and demographic metadata were provided uncurated, with the amount varying by source and participant.

In the germline V gene (reference sequence), CDR1 corresponds to LNHDA and CDR2 to SQIVND. The CDR3, cysteine through phenylalanine, is 15 amino acids long. This entry keeps only the CDR3 DNA: 45 bases, framed from base 1. For this chain, trimming is 2 bases at the V end and 9 bases at the J end, and the number of junction bases without a gene match is 10. Each collaborating institution followed its own protocols to collect whole blood in K2EDTA tubes. For TCRbeta analysis, collaborator samples were shipped as frozen whole blood, as isolated PBMCs, or as DNA extracted from either sample type. TCRbeta CDR3 regions were amplified from genomic DNA by means of the immunoSEQ Assay, a bias-controlled multiplex PCR. In the authors' own workflow: The number of nucleated cells in each sample was estimated from the amplification of reference gene primers within the assay. To quantify the absolute abundance of each unique TCRbeta CDR3 rearrangement, sequence reads were collapsed and filtered. For each sample, productive Simpson clonality was calculated as the square root of Simpson's diversity index across productive rearrangements. TCRdb stores this immuneACCESS table with in-frame sequences only. Part of the clones is absent; in the studies checked, under half of the shortfall reflects unresolved V genes, and no reason is known for the rest. Clonal size and the V and J genes are those of that table, whereas D and trimming came from the DNA. The sample has approximately 81,000 clones on record, around 80% of them singletons. 7.4% of the sample goes to the ten largest clones.

Material for sequencing was peripheral blood. The receptor's source is a human donor in a cohort sampled during active COVID-19. The V and J genes are TRBV19 and TRBJ1-5; 7 nucleotides in the junction match TRBD1. The DNA sequence is TGTGCCAGTAGTATACAAGGGGGCCCGTACATGCCCCAGCATTTT. Translated, this is CASSIQGGPYMPQHF. Joined to the reference TRBV19 and TRBJ1-5 proteins, this CDR3 gives the full variable domain: DGGITQSPKYLFRKEGQNVTLSCEQNLNHDAMYWYRQDPGQGLRLIYYSQIVNDFQKGDIAEGYSVSREKKESFPLTVTSAQKNPTAFYLCASSIQGGPYMPQHFGDGTRLSIL.